A single sample is the source of the 17 T cell receptor beta chains below, sequenced in a study of T cells in Graves' hyperthyroidism and ophthalmopathy. TCR beta CDR3 regions were amplified from RNA. Initially, a first-round RT-PCR of the TCR CDR3 employed the HTBI primer set. Each CDR3 protein is one row after TCRdb ran MiXCR on the multiplex PCR reads. The sample has around 450,000 distinct CDR3 sequences, roughly 13% seen once. Sequenced input: blood. The receptors derive from a woman aged 18-35 years with Graves' hyperthyroidism.

There are a few counts of this clonotype. The rearrangement links TRBV28 to TRBJ1-1; tentative D call: TRBD1 (6 bases). The CDR3 sequence is 14 residues long. CDR1 is MDHEN and CDR2 is SYDVKM in the germline V gene. V dropped 5 bases and J dropped 7 bases, with 17 bases sitting between them. The CDR3 DNA reads TGTGCCAGCAGTAGATGGGCAGGGGTTTTTGAAGCTTTCTTT. Protein: CASSRWAGVFEAFF. The full variable domain, rest sourced from reference TRBV28 and TRBJ1-1, is DVKVTQSSRYLVKRTGEKVFLECVQDMDHENMFWYRQDPGLGLRLIYFSYDVKMKEKGDIPEGYSVSREKKERFSLILESASTNQTSMYLCASSRWAGVFEAFFGQGTRLTVV.

The sample holds many counts of this clonotype. J is TRBJ1-1 and V is TRBV12-3 or TRBV12-4, with unresolved D. This CDR3 is built from 14 residues. Trimming took off 1 base at V and 4 bases at J, with 10 bases between the two ends. CDR3 nucleotide sequence: TGTGCCAGCAGTTTAGGTGACGTTAGCACTGAAGCTTTCTTT. This encodes CASSLGDVSTEAFF.

This clonotype was seen at least ten times. CDR3 in DNA: TGTGCCAGCAGCCTCGGTGGGCACGGGGACTATGGCTACACCTTC. This sequence encodes CASSLGGHGDYGYTF. The rearrangement joins TRBV7-9 to TRBJ1-2; D unresolved. CDR3 length equals 15 residues. The V gene lost 5 bases and the J gene lost 3 bases, with 16 bases spanning the gap. The germline V gene has CDR1 SEHNR and CDR2 FQNEAQ (reference sequence).

This clonotype was counted at least ten times. V gene TRBV28 combines with J gene TRBJ2-7; D is unclear. From germline, CDR1 is MDHEN and CDR2 SYDVKM. V gave up 5 bases and J gave up 7 bases, with 12 bases separating them. This CDR3 has 12 residues. This CDR3 reads CASSPYTGEQYF. DNA for the CDR3: TGTGCCAGCAGTCCATACACTGGTGAGCAGTACTTC.

The chain combines TRBV6-1 with TRBJ1-2, with D uncertain. V lost 11 bases and J lost 4, with 11 bases in between. Germline-derived CDR1 and CDR2 are MNHNS and SASEGT. The CDR3 sequence is 11 residues long. The CDR3 DNA reads as TGTGCCTCCGGCGGGAGCTATGGCTACACCTTC. Its translation: CASGGSYGYTF.

This clonotype was recorded at least ten times. The gene calls are TRBV27 and TRBJ1-3, with D perhaps TRBD1 (6 bases). The CDR3 spans 15 residues. The ends were cut back, 6 bases at V and 0 bases at J, with 12 bases in the middle. Looked up from germline, CDR1 is MNHEY and CDR2 is SMNVEV (reference sequence). In nucleotides, the CDR3 is TGTGCCAGCAGCTCAGGGGCCCTCTCTGGAAACACCATATATTTT. Residues: CASSSGALSGNTIYF.

This clonotype was picked up a small number of times. The CDR3 region is CASRLLVRRQGYTGELFF. In nucleotides, the CDR3 is TGTGCCAGCAGATTACTAGTCCGACGACAGGGTTACACCGGGGAGCTGTTTTTT. The rearrangement joins TRBV28 to TRBJ2-2; 7 positions agree with TRBD1. The CDR3 has 18 residues. Germline V gene lookup returns CDR1 MDHEN and CDR2 SYDVKM. V shed 6 bases and J 3 bases; nucleotides not matched to a gene: 16.

The rearrangement links TRBV28 to TRBJ2-7, with 9 positions matching TRBD1. V trimming: 5 bases; J trimming: 8 bases; junction bases outside the gene matches: 7. CDR1 and CDR2 from the germline V gene are MDHEN and SYDVKM. The CDR3 contains 13 residues. The CDR3 DNA sequence: TGTGCCAGCAGTCCTTACAGGGGGCAGCAGCAGTACTTC. Translating gives CASSPYRGQQQYF.

The CDR3 DNA reads TGTGCCAGCAGCGCCCTCACAGGGGCCGCCATATCCTACGAGCAGTACTTC. It encodes CASSALTGAAISYEQYF. The genes are TRBV6-1 and TRBJ2-7; 7 nucleotides line up with TRBD1. With V trimmed by 6 bases and J by 1 base, 15 bases remained unmatched. The CDR3 loop spans 17 amino acids. Germline assignment: CDR1 MNHNS and CDR2 SASEGT.

This clonotype was observed a few times. This sequence joins TRBV20-1 and TRBJ1-4, with a possible D match to TRBD1 (5 bases). V shed 6 bases and J shed 2 bases, with 10 bases lying between them. The CDR3 runs 13 residues. Germline CDR1 DFQATT, CDR2 SNEGSKA (reference sequence). DNA for the CDR3: TGCAGTGCCCCGACAGAGACTAATGAAAAACTGTTTTTT. Translating it yields CSAPTETNEKLFF.

In this sample, this clonotype turned up many times. The rearrangement links TRBV24-1 to TRBJ2-7, with 9 bases identical to TRBD1. This CDR3 is 15 amino acids long. V shed 3 bases, J shed 5 bases, and the junction held 7 bases outside the gene matches. Germline values: CDR1 KGHDR, CDR2 SFDVKD. The CDR3 loop is CATSDGTGYRDEQYF. In DNA form, the CDR3 reads TGTGCCACCAGTGATGGGACAGGGTACCGCGACGAGCAGTACTTC.

This clonotype occurred many times. V is TRBV30 and J is TRBJ2-1, with D possibly being TRBD1 (6 bases). Trimming left V 1 base short and J 8 bases short, with 12 bases between. CDR3 length: 13 residues. The germline gives CDR1 GTSNPN, CDR2 SVGIG (reference sequence). The CDR3 nucleotides are TGTGCCTGGAGTGGTATGGGGGCCGATGAGCAGTTCTTC. The encoded protein is CAWSGMGADEQFF. Full variable domain (missing parts from reference TRBV30 and TRBJ2-1): SQTIHQWPATLVQPVGSPLSLECTVEGTSNPNLYWYRQAAGRGLQLLFYSVGIGQISSEVPQNLSASRPQDRQFILSSKKLLLSDSGFYLCAWSGMGADEQFFGPGTRLTVL.

On this clonotype: A much larger clonotype is one base distant, so this may be a read error. The rearrangement uses TRBV11-2 and TRBJ1-3; D perhaps matches TRBD1 (6 bases). The CDR3 is 17 amino acids. Germline CDR1 is SGHAT and CDR2 is FQNNGV. CDR3 region: CASSLGQTSTSGNTICF. The CDR3, as DNA: TGTGCCAGCAGCCTAGGACAGACCTCGACCTCTGGAAACACCATATGTTTT.

The rearrangement joins TRBV29-1 to TRBJ2-1; a weak D match, TRBD1 (7 bases). V was clipped by 1 base and J by 10 bases, with 20 bases between them. CDR1 and CDR2 from the germline V gene are SQVTM and ANQGSEA. The length of the CDR3 is 15 residues. The DNA of the CDR3 is TGCAGCGTTGAAGGGGGGGACAGTTACAATGTAGAGCAGTTCTTC. This translates into CSVEGGDSYNVEQFF.

This clonotype was found many times. The rearrangement links TRBV3-1 to TRBJ2-7; 7 bases line up with TRBD1. Germline loops: CDR1 LGHDT, CDR2 YNNKEL (reference sequence). This CDR3 has 13 amino acids. The trim removed 2 bases at V and 7 bases at J, leaving 5 bases unmatched. The CDR3 spells CASSQTGVWEQYF. The CDR3 DNA reads as TGTGCCAGCAGCCAAACAGGGGTTTGGGAGCAGTACTTC.

This clonotype was recorded many times. The rearrangement joins TRBV28 to TRBJ2-1, with D possibly called TRBD1 or TRBD2 (7 bases each). The CDR3 runs 14 residues. CDR1 MDHEN and CDR2 SYDVKM come from the germline V gene. The V end lost 8 bases, the J end lost 1 base, and 12 bases lay between the germline ends. CDR3 sequence (DNA): TGTGCCAGCCAGCGGGACAGATCCTACAATGAGCAGTTCTTC. As protein: CASQRDRSYNEQFF.

The rearrangement uses TRBV27 and TRBJ2-3; D is perhaps TRBD1 or TRBD2 (5 bases each). V was pared by 3 bases and J by 1 base, with 8 bases between. The CDR3 length is 14 residues. Germline CDR1 is MNHEY and CDR2 is SMNVEV (reference sequence). The CDR3 here is CASSLGVGTDTQYF. CDR3 DNA sequence: TGTGCCAGCAGTTTGGGGGTTGGCACAGATACGCAGTATTTT.